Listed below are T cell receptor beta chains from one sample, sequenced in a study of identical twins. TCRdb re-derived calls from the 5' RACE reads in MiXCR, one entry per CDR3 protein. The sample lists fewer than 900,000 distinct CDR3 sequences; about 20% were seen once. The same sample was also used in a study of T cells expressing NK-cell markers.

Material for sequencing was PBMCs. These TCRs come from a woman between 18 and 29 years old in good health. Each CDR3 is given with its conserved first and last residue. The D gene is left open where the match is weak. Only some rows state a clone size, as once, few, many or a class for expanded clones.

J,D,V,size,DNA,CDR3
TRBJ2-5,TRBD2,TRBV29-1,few,TGCAGCGTTGAGGGTCTAGCGGAAGAGACCCAGTACTTC,CSVEGLAEETQYF
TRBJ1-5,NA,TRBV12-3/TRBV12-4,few,TGTGCCAGCAGCCAGGCGGACTATCAGCCCCAGCATTTT,CASSQADYQPQHF
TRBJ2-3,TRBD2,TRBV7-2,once,TGTGCCAGCAGCTTAGCTAGCGGGAGTCGAGATACGCAGTATTTT,CASSLASGSRDTQYF
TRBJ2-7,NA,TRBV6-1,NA,TGTGCCAGCCAACCTAGATCAGGGGTCTCCTACGAGCAGTACTTC,CASQPRSGVSYEQYF
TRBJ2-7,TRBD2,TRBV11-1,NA,TGTGCCAGCAGCCAACGAGGGACTAGCGGGGGGTCATCCTACGAGCAGTACTTC,CASSQRGTSGGSSYEQYF
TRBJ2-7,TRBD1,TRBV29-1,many,TGCAGCGTTAGACAAACCGGGACAGGGCTTGATGAGCAGTACTTC,CSVRQTGTGLDEQYF
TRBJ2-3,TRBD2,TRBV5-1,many,TGCGCCAGCAGCTTTGACGGGAGGTCCAATACGCAGTATTTT,CASSFDGRSNTQYF
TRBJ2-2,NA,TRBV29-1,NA,TGCAGCGTGATCACCGGGGAGCTGTTTTTT,CSVITGELFF
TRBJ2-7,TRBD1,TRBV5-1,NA,TGCGCCAGCAGCTTAAATGCCGGGACAGGGACCTACGAGCAGTACTTC,CASSLNAGTGTYEQYF
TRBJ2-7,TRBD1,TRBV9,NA,TGTGCCAGCAGCACATGGACGGGACAGGGGATTGACGAGCAGTACTTC,CASSTWTGQGIDEQYF
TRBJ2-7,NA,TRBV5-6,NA,TGTGCCAGCAGCTTGGGAGGGTTAGGCTACGAGCAGTACTTC,CASSLGGLGYEQYF
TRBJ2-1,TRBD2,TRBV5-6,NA,TGTGCCAGCAGCTTATTTACTAGCGGGGGGGATGAGCAGTTCTTC,CASSLFTSGGDEQFF
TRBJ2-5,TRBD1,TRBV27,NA,TGTGCCAGCAGTCCCGTACAGGGGATTGGGCAGACCCAGTACTTC,CASSPVQGIGQTQYF
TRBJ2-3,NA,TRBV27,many,TGTGCCAGCAGCCCCTTGGGGGCGGGCACAGATACGCAGTATTTT,CASSPLGAGTDTQYF
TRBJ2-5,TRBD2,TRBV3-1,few,TGTGCCAGCAGCCAAGGGACTAGCGGGATGGAGACCCAGTACTTC,CASSQGTSGMETQYF
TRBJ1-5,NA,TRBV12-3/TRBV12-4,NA,TGTGCCAGCAGTTTAGGGGCCCGGTACCAGCCCCAGCATTTT,CASSLGARYQPQHF
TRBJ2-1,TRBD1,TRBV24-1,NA,TGTGCCACCAGTGACCCGACAGGGGGAAATGTCAATGAGCAGTTCTTC,CATSDPTGGNVNEQFF
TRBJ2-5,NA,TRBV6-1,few,TGTGCCAGCAGTCTTTCTACCCCTTTGGGGAGCCAGTACTTC,CASSLSTPLGSQYF
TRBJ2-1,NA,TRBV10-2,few,TGCGCCACCAGAAACAATGAGCAGTTCTTC,CATRNNEQFF
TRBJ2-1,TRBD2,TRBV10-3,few,TGTGCCATCAGGGGGACTAGCGGGAGTGCCTACAATGAGCAGTTCTTC,CAIRGTSGSAYNEQFF
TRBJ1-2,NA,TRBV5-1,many,TGCGCCAGCAGCTTGTACGGAAACTATGGCTACACCTTC,CASSLYGNYGYTF
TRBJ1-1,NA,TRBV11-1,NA,TGTGCCAGCAGCTTATACGGGGCCAGAATGAACACTGAAGCTTTCTTT,CASSLYGARMNTEAFF
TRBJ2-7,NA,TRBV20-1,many,TGCAGTGCCCCCTACAGGCGGGAGCAGTACTTC,CSAPYRREQYF
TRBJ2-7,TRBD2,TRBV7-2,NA,TGTGCCAGCAGCTTAAGCCCCTCTAGCGGAGGGCAGTACTTC,CASSLSPSSGGQYF
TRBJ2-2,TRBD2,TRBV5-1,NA,TGCGCCAGCAGCCTTACTCTAGCGGAGACGAACACCGGGGAGCTGTTTTTT,CASSLTLAETNTGELFF
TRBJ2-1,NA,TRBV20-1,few,TGCAGTGCTAGAGATCAAGGACAGTACAATGAGCAGTTCTTC,CSARDQGQYNEQFF
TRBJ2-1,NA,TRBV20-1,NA,TGCAGTGCTCCCCGACCGGGGAGAACCTACAATGAGCAGTTCTTC,CSAPRPGRTYNEQFF
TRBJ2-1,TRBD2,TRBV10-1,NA,TGCGCCACTCCAAGCGGGAGGGCGGGGAATGAGCAGTTCTTC,CATPSGRAGNEQFF
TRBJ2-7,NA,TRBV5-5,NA,TGTGCCAGCAGCTCTTACAGGACCGCCTACGAGCAGTACTTC,CASSSYRTAYEQYF
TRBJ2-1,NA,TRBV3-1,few,TGTGCCAGCAGCCAAGATCGACTTTTAGTCCACAATGAGCAGTTCTTC,CASSQDRLLVHNEQFF
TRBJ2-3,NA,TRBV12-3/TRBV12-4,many,TGTGCCAGCAGTAGCATCGACACGCAGTATTTT,CASSSIDTQYF
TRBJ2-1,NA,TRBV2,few,TGTGCCAGCAGGGCCCGTGGAGACCTTACGGATGAGCAGTTCTTC,CASRARGDLTDEQFF
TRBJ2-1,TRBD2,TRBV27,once,TGTGCCAGCAGTTTTCTGAGGGAGGGCAGAGGGAATGAGCAGTTCTTC,CASSFLREGRGNEQFF
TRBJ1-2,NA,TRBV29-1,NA,TGCAGCGTGACCACTACAGGGCCCGGAGATGGCTACACCTTC,CSVTTTGPGDGYTF
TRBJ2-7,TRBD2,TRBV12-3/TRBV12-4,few,TGTGCCAGCAGTCCGGGGGGGACGGCATACGAGCAGTACTTC,CASSPGGTAYEQYF
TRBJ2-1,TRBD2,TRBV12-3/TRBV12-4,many,TGTGCCAGCATTCGCGGACTAGCGGAGTACAATGAGCAGTTCTTC,CASIRGLAEYNEQFF
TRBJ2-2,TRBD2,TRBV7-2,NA,TGTGCCAGCAGCTCTAGCGGGACCCTTAACGGGGAGCTGTTTTTT,CASSSSGTLNGELFF
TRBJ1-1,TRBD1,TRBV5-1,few,TGCGCCAGCAGCCGCGGACAGGGGGATAGTGTAGCTTTCTTT,CASSRGQGDSVAFF
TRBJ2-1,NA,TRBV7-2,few,TGTGCCAGCAGCTTTCCCGGGCCGTGGAATGAGCAGTTCTTC,CASSFPGPWNEQFF
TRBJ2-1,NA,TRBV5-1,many,TGCGCCAGCAGCGGAGGACAGACCTACAATGAGCAGTTCTTC,CASSGGQTYNEQFF
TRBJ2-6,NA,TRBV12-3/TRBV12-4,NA,TGTGCCAGCAAAAGACACTCTGGGGCCAACGTCCTGACTTTC,CASKRHSGANVLTF